What follows are 14 T cell receptor beta chains derived from one specimen sequenced in a study of blood T cell repertoires in COVID-19. This table comes from immunoSEQ multiplex PCR, and its TCRdb copy is limited to in-frame clones, with some not included. The sample holds over 110,000 clones, 78% seen once. Specimen: peripheral blood. The source is a woman in her sixties or seventies with acute or convalescent COVID-19.

The chain links TRBV12-3 or TRBV12-4 to TRBJ1-6, with 7 bases aligning to TRBD1. The CDR3 sequence is 12 residues long. Germline trimming cut 6 bases from V and 9 bases from J; bases unmatched to any gene: 2. The CDR3 here is CASRTGSSPLHF. The CDR3 DNA follows: TGTGCCAGCAGGACAGGGAGTTCACCCCTCCACTTT.

The CDR3 loop is CASSPGRGGFYEQYF. The CDR3 DNA reads TGTGCCAGCAGCCCCGGCCGAGGGGGTTTTTACGAGCAGTACTTC. The chain is built from TRBV7-9 and TRBJ2-7, with D maybe TRBD1 (6 bases). Germline V gives CDR1 SEHNR, CDR2 FQNEAQ (reference sequence). This CDR3 has 15 residues. V was pared by 5 bases and J by 4 bases, with 18 bases between.

Of note for this clone: A junction end diverges from the germline sequence, so it may reflect a read error. V and J are TRBV7-2 and TRBJ2-2; TRBD2 aligns across 10 bases. Germline CDR1 and CDR2: SGHTA and FQGNSA. The CDR3 consists of 16 residues. CDR3 residues: CATSLSSGSGTGELFF. The DNA for the CDR3 is TGTGCCACCAGCCTGTCTAGCGGGAGCGGGACCGGGGAGCTGTTTTTT.

The chain has TRBV5-1 and TRBJ1-1; D not certain. The CDR3 is 16 amino acids. Trimming cost V 0 bases and J 11 bases, with 23 bases left between them. The V gene's germline CDR1 is SGHRS and CDR2 YFSETQ. CDR3 sequence (DNA): TGCGCCAGCAGCTTGGCCCAAGCCCCGTCCCCCCCGAAGGCTTTCTTT. Protein sequence: CASSLAQAPSPPKAFF.

The CDR3 bases are TGCAGCGTTTTATCCTACACTGAAGCTTTCTTT. Translated: CSVLSYTEAFF. The chain has TRBV29-1 and TRBJ1-1; D is uncertain. This CDR3 comprises 11 residues. V was clipped by 5 bases and J by 3 bases, with 7 bases between them. The germline V gene encodes CDR1 SQVTM and CDR2 ANQGSEA.

V and J are TRBV6-6 and TRBJ1-1, with D perhaps TRBD1 (5 bases). The V end lost 7 bases, the J end lost 5 bases, and 17 bases lay between the germline ends. Germline CDR1 MNHNY, CDR2 SVGAGI (reference sequence). The CDR3 contains 14 residues. The CDR3 coding sequence is TGTGCCAGCACGTTAGGGCCCGGGGGGACTGAAGCTTTCTTT. Translation: CASTLGPGGTEAFF.

The CDR3 region is CASSLGTRNNQPQHF. DNA of the CDR3: TGTGCCAGCAGCTTAGGTACCAGAAACAATCAGCCCCAGCATTTT. J is TRBJ1-5 and V is TRBV11-2; D gene uncertain. Trimming cost V 1 base and J 3 bases, with 10 bases left between them. The CDR3 sequence is 15 residues long. From germline, CDR1 is SGHAT and CDR2 FQNNGV.

CDR3 loop: CASSLDPTAEGQETQYF. The CDR3 region has the DNA TGTGCCAGCAGCTTAGATCCCACCGCGGAGGGCCAGGAGACCCAGTACTTC. The chain links TRBV11-2 to TRBJ2-5; D is perhaps TRBD2 (6 bases). Trimming left V 0 bases short and J 5 bases short, with 19 bases between. The germline gives CDR1 SGHAT, CDR2 FQNNGV. The CDR3 runs to 17 residues.

This chain joins TRBV2 and TRBJ1-2; unclear D gene. V was shortened by 3 bases and J by 8 bases, with 16 bases between the two germline ends. The CDR3 is 14 amino acids. Germline CDR1 is SNHLY and CDR2 is FYNNEI. CDR3 in amino acids: CASSEDSHSGGYTF. CDR3 bases: TGTGCCAGCAGTGAGGACTCTCACAGCGGAGGCTACACCTTC.

The chain carries TRBV5-6 and TRBJ1-1, with a possible D match to TRBD1 (6 bases). Trimming shortened V by 4 bases and J by 0 bases, and 16 bases separated the two germline ends. Germline CDR1 SGHDT, CDR2 YYEEEE. The CDR3 spans 16 residues. In nucleotides, the CDR3 is TGTGCCAGCAGCCCCTCGGGGGGCCGAGTGAACACTGAAGCTTTCTTT. The encoded protein is CASSPSGGRVNTEAFF.

The chain combines TRBV27 with TRBJ2-1, with 11 bases aligning to TRBD2. The CDR3 covers 19 residues. The J segment lost 5 bases and the V segment lost 2 bases, leaving 14 bases of the junction unmatched. Germline V gives CDR1 MNHEY, CDR2 SMNVEV (reference sequence). CDR3 loop: CASSLNPGLAADRDNEQFF. For the CDR3, the DNA is TGTGCCAGCAGTTTAAACCCGGGACTAGCGGCAGACCGTGACAATGAGCAGTTCTTC.

The genes are TRBV6-5 and TRBJ2-7; 8 bases agree with TRBD1. The CDR3 is 13 residues long. The germline V gene has CDR1 MNHEY and CDR2 SVGAGI. V shed 5 bases and J 7 bases; nucleotides not matched to a gene: 7. CDR3 DNA sequence: TGTGCCAGCAGTCAAAACAGGGGGTGGGAGCAGTACTTC. Amino acid sequence: CASSQNRGWEQYF.

This clone was detected only once. This chain uses TRBV5-1 with TRBJ2-7, with D unresolved. CDR3 size: 12 residues. Trimming left V 5 bases short and J 1 base short, with 7 bases between. Germline V gene sequence: CDR1 SGHRS, CDR2 YFSETQ. The CDR3 nucleotides read TGCGCCAGCAGATCGACATCCTACGAGCAGTACTTC. This codes for CASRSTSYEQYF.

J is TRBJ2-7 and V is TRBV7-2; D uncertain. This CDR3 spans 14 amino acids. The germline V gene encodes CDR1 SGHTA and CDR2 FQGNSA. The ends were cut back, 1 base at V and 4 bases at J, with 11 bases in the middle. CDR3 region: CASSLGARVYEQYF. The CDR3 DNA is TGTGCCAGCAGCTTAGGGGCTCGAGTTTACGAGCAGTACTTC. Full variable domain (missing parts from reference TRBV7-2 and TRBJ2-7): GAGVSQSPSNKVTEKGKDVELRCDPISGHTALYWYRQSLGQGLEFLIYFQGNSAPDKSGLPSDRFSAERTGGSVSTLTIQRTQQEDSAVYLCASSLGARVYEQYFGPGTRLTVT.